The present T cell receptor (beta chain) was sequenced within a study of sequential checkpoint blockade in melanoma. Study details: After both sequences, patients received maintenance nivolumab. Some 22 patients had tumor biopsies before treatment and at week 13. Findings and caveats of the study: About 30 times likelier clinical benefit followed increased tumor T-cell fraction and clonality.

The germline V and J ends were trimmed by 5 bases and 5 bases, with 12 bases remaining between them. CDR1 is LNHDA, CDR2 SQIVND, per germline (reference sequence). The CDR3 extends over 13 amino acids. Turning to this clone: The antigen is undetermined.

The treatment denotes: randomized to nivolumab then ipilimumab (arm A) or the reverse (arm B). None of the patients previously received DNA-damaging chemotherapy. Method: immunoSEQ multiplex PCR; TCRdb's copy keeps in-frame clones and lacks some. The sample contains roughly 6,000 clones, roughly 25% of which appear only once. This sample comprised tumor tissue (inferred from file names), obtained from a patient given nivolumab and ipilimumab in sequence. The origin of this receptor is a human donor with melanoma. The V call is TRBV19, the J call TRBJ1-1, with D perhaps TRBD1 (5 bases). CDR3 region: CASSAQGGTEAFF. The CDR3 DNA follows: TGTGCCAGTAGTGCCCAGGGAGGGACTGAAGCTTTCTTT.